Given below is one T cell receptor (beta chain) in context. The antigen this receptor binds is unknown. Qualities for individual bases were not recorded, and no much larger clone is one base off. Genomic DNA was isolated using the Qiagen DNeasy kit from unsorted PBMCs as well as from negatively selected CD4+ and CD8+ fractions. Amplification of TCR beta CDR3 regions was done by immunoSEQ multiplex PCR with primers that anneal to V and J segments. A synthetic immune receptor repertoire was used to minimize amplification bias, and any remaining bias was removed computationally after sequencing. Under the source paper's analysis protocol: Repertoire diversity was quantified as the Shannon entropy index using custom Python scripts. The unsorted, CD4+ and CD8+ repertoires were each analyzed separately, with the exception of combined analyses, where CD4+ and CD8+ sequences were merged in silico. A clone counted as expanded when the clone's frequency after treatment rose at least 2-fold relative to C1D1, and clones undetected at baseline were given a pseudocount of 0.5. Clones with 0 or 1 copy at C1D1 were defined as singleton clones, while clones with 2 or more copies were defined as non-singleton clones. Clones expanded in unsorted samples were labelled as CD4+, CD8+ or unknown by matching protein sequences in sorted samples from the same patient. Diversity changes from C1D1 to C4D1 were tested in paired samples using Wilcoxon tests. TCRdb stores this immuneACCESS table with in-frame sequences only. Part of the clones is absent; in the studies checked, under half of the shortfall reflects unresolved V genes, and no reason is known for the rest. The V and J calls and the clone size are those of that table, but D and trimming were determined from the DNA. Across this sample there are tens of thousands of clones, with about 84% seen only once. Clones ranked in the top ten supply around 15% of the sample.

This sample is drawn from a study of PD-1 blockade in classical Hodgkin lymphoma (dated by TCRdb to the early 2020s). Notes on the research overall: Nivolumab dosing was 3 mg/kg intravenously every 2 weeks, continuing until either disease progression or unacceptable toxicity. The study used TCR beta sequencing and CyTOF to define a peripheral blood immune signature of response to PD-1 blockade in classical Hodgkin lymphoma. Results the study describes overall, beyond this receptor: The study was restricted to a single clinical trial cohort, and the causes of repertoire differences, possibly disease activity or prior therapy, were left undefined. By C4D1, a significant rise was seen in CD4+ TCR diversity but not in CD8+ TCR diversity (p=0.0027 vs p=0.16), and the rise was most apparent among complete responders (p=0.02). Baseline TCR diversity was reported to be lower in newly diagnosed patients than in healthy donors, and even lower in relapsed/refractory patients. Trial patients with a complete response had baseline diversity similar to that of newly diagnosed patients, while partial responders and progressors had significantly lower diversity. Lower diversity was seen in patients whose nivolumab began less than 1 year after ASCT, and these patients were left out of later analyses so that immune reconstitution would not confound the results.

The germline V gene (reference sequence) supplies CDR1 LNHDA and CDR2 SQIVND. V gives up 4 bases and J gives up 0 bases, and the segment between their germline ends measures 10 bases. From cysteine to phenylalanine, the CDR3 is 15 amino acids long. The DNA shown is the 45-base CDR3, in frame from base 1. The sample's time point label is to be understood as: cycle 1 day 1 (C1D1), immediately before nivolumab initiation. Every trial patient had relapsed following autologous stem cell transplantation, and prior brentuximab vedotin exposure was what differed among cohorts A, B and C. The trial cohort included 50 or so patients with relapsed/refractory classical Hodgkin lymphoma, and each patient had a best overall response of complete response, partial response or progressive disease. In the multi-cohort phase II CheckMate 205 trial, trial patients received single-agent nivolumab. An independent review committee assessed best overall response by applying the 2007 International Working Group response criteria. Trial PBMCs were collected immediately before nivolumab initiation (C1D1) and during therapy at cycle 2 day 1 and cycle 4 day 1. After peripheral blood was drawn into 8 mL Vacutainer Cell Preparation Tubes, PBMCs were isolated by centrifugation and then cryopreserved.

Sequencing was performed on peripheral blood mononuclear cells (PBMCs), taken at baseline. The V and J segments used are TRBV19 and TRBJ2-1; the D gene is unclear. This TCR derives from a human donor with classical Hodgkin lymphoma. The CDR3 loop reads CASSSDKYSYNEQFF. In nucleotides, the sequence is TGTGCCAGTAGTAGCGACAAGTACTCCTACAATGAGCAGTTCTTC.